The sequence of this TCR beta chain was determined in a study of shared clonotypes between healthy human individuals (dated by TCRdb to the early 2020s). Regarding the study in general: Two women and a few men aged 18 to 49 years were included in the cohort. For each donor, CD4 naive and CD4 memory were each run on three plates, CD8 naive on two plates, and CD8 memory on one plate. Blood TCR repertoires of five healthy adults were deeply sequenced to estimate repertoire size and the extent of clonotype sharing between individuals. To increase sequencing depth and limit assay-specific biases, TCR repertoire library preparation and sequencing were carried out by different laboratories using diverse techniques. Each donor's leukapheresis produced roughly between about 0.9 and 9.5 billion PBMCs.

Here is what the overall study found, with its caveats: Clonotypes shared by all four sorted-subset donors showed higher generation probabilities than non-shared clonotypes. The genetic and exposure-history diversity represented was limited by the small number of donors. Sampling was restricted to blood, and TCR repertoires in tissues likely differ from the TCR repertoires found in blood. Pairwise subsampling indicated that sequencing depth was expected to affect the degree of clonotype sharing among donors. Larger estimated clonotype richness was generally found for naive subsets than for memory subsets. Incomplete sequencing was indicated by rarefaction of sorted-subset datasets, despite the large sequencing depth. Sharing across a few donors was observed for 4.5% to 6.5% of naive CD4, 3.5% of naive CD8, 2% to 2.5% of memory CD4, and around 0.44% of memory CD8 clonotypes.

Using the deep immunoSEQ assay, multiplex PCR amplified TCR CDR3 regions from genomic DNA. Extracted genomic DNA from each cell subset was distributed evenly across all wells of several immunoSEQ 96-well plates, and each plate was treated as a replicate. For sorted subsets, each replicate PCR was loaded with approximately 0.2 ug genomic DNA, equivalent to 25,000 to 30,000 T cell genomes. Purified libraries were measured with a Qubit 3.0 fluorometer, size-checked on a Bioanalyzer 2100, and measured again with the KAPA Library Quantification kit. Each immunoSEQ 96-well plate was sequenced on its own single-read 150-cycle Illumina NextSeq 550 flow cell. The authors processed their data as follows. Because only junctional sequences without quality scores were contained in the immunoSEQ output, filtering matching that applied to full-length reads could not be performed. To assign V/J genes and CDR3, sequences were annotated against IMGT germline references using PyIR, a Python wrapper for IgBLAST v1.9. Reads with weak V/J assignments (E-value above 1e-6), missing CDR3, stop codons, out-of-frame junctions, or ambiguous translated residues were removed. V3J clonotypes were defined by identical inferred V gene, J gene, and CDR3 amino acid sequence. Percentage overlap between repertoires was calculated by dividing the number of shared unique clonotypes by the size of the smaller repertoire. RTK rarefaction, the Chao1 estimator, and Recon v2.1 estimates of unobserved clonotypes were used to assess repertoire richness. For all TCRbeta clonotypes obtained by the gDNA method from a handful of donors, generation probabilities were computed with OLGA. The clones in this table, taken by TCRdb from immuneACCESS, are in-frame only. Not every clone is retained; where verified, under half of the shortfall comes from an unresolved V gene, and the cause of the rest is unknown. V and J calls and clone size follow that table, whereas D and trimming were derived from the DNA. This sample gives about 2.1 million clones in total; under 95% of them show up just once. The ten largest clones take up under 2% of the sample.

Of note for this clone: The antigen this receptor binds is unknown. No much larger clone is present one base from it, and per-base qualities are unavailable. Other DNA sequences in this sample translate to the same CDR3.

For the CD8 naive samples, CD45RO-negative cells were positively selected for CCR7, yielding a CD45RA+CCR7+ population from which TemRA cells were excluded. Donors were healthy HIV-negative adults with no recently reported acute infections or vaccinations. Only Caucasian adults living in Nashville, Tennessee, USA were represented among the donors. Blood was collected by leukapheresis, and PBMCs were isolated by Ficoll-Histopaque density gradient centrifugation and then cryopreserved in liquid nitrogen vapor phase. Analytical flow cytometry was used to check the purity and quantity of each magnetically sorted T cell population. From each sorted fraction, genomic DNA was isolated and quantified by UV absorbance on a Nanodrop 2000c. The specimen was naive CD8+ T cells from PBMCs. The sample's cell subset or site label is to be understood as: CD45RA+CCR7+. This clonotype was obtained from a man between 18 and 29 years old in good health. Some clones in this sample may be carry-over from other donors' samples.

The CDR3 region has the sequence CASSSDRASYEQYF. Here is the DNA: TGTGCCAGCAGTTCGGACAGAGCCTCCTACGAGCAGTACTTC. The sequence is built from TRBV7-9 and TRBJ2-7, with TRBD1 as a weak D call on 6 bases. As encoded in the germline V gene (reference sequence), CDR1 is SEHNR while CDR2 is FQNEAQ. The cysteine opens and the phenylalanine closes a CDR3 of 14 amino acids. The retained sequence is limited to the CDR3, 42 bases, with the frame set at the first base. Trimming costs V 6 bases and J 0 bases, and their ends lie 12 bases apart.